The 10 T cell receptor beta chains listed next were all sequenced from one sample in a study of blood T cell repertoires in COVID-19. Using immunoSEQ multiplex PCR, the repertoire was profiled, and TCRdb retains in-frame clones only, with some absent. The table lists around 250,000 clones, around 87% of them singletons. Sequencing was performed on peripheral blood. These receptors came from a man between 18 and 29 years old with active or convalescent COVID-19.

The chain employs TRBV6-5 and TRBJ2-1, with 8 bases matching TRBD2. The germline V gene encodes CDR1 MNHEY and CDR2 SVGAGI. This CDR3 comprises 16 residues. Unmatched junction bases numbered 8, after V lost 0 bases and J lost 7 bases. CDR3 DNA: TGTGCCAGCAGTTACTCGAGTACGGGGGGGCCGAATGAGCAGTTCTTC. Amino acid sequence: CASSYSSTGGPNEQFF.

This chain links TRBV30 with TRBJ2-7; TRBD2 aligns across 12 bases. This CDR3 is built from 16 residues. Germline CDR1 is GTSNPN and CDR2 is SVGIG (reference sequence). V shed 7 bases, J shed 3 bases, and the junction held 13 bases outside the gene matches. The CDR3 reads CASNSILAGGLYEQYF. The CDR3 DNA reads as TGTGCCTCGAATTCTATACTAGCGGGGGGACTCTACGAGCAGTACTTC.

The V and J genes are TRBV18 and TRBJ2-1; perhaps TRBD1 as D (6 bases). The V gene's germline CDR1 is KGHSH and CDR2 LQKENI. The length of the CDR3 is 15 residues. Trimming cost V 0 bases and J 8 bases, with 14 bases left between them. CDR3 protein: CASSPPGAGNDEQFF. The CDR3 DNA reads as TGTGCCAGCTCACCACCGGGGGCTGGTAACGATGAGCAGTTCTTC.

J is TRBJ2-7 and V is TRBV6-5; 10 bases line up with TRBD1. V lost 5 bases, J lost 4 bases, and 5 bases stayed unmatched. From germline, CDR1 is MNHEY and CDR2 SVGAGI. This CDR3 is 14 amino acids long. CDR3 nucleotide sequence: TGTGCCAGCAGTCCCGGGACAGGGGTTTACGAGCAGTACTTC. As protein: CASSPGTGVYEQYF.

A single count supports this clone. V usage is TRBV2 and J usage is TRBJ2-7; D unresolved. Trimming pared 8 bases from V and 2 bases from J, leaving 10 bases between. The V gene's germline CDR1 is SNHLY and CDR2 FYNNEI. The length of the CDR3 is 12 residues. Written as DNA, the CDR3 is TGTGCCAGCCTCCGGAGCCCCTACGAGCAGTACTTC. Translated, it gives CASLRSPYEQYF.

The chain is built from TRBV2 and TRBJ1-2; D is perhaps TRBD1 (5 bases). Deletions cut 5 bases from V and 10 bases from J, with 17 bases between. CDR3 length: 13 amino acids. Germline lookup yields CDR1 SNHLY and CDR2 FYNNEI. The CDR3 protein is CASSPGGEGDYTF. DNA of the CDR3: TGTGCCAGCAGTCCCGGGGGGGAAGGGGACTACACCTTC.

Note on this clone: Other DNA sequences of this sample code for an identical CDR3. The chain has TRBV25-1 and TRBJ2-1; no firm D call. This CDR3 contains 12 residues. The germline V and J ends were trimmed by 5 bases and 6 bases, with 8 bases remaining between them. Germline lookup yields CDR1 MGHDK and CDR2 SYGVNS. CDR3 loop: CASSFTRNEQFF. The CDR3 nucleotides are TGTGCCAGCAGTTTCACTCGCAATGAGCAGTTCTTC.

This clone appeared a few times. The rearrangement joins TRBV28 to TRBJ1-2; tentatively, D is TRBD1 (6 bases). V lost 8 bases to trimming and J lost 8 bases, with 21 bases between them. Germline V gene lookup returns CDR1 MDHEN and CDR2 SYDVKM. The CDR3 has 14 amino acids. The CDR3 protein is CASLRDTEYVGYTF. The CDR3 DNA follows: TGTGCCAGCCTTCGGGACACGGAATATGTGGGCTACACCTTC.

The sample holds a few counts of this clone. The V gene is TRBV7-9, the J gene TRBJ1-3, with D perhaps TRBD1 (5 bases). The CDR3 has 17 residues. Trimming took 5 bases from V and 0 from J, leaving 17 bases between them. Per the germline V gene, CDR1 is SEHNR and CDR2 is FQNEAQ (reference sequence). CDR3 nucleotide sequence: TGTGCCAGCAGCAGACTATCGGGAGGGACCTCTGGAAACACCATATATTTT. Translating it yields CASSRLSGGTSGNTIYF.

The chain links TRBV12-3 or TRBV12-4 to TRBJ2-1; tentatively, D is TRBD2 (5 bases). V was clipped by 7 bases and J by 7 bases, with 8 bases between them. This CDR3 has 11 residues. CDR3 sequence (DNA): TGTGCCAGCACCACGGGGAATGAGCAGTTCTTC. This gives the protein CASTTGNEQFF.